This T cell receptor beta chain was found in a study of OX40 agonist ivuxolimab in advanced cancers. Study background: The mean age was about 61 years, ranging from 23 to 79, with about four fifths of participants male. Broader study findings: Antigen targets of the expanded peripheral T cells went undetermined.

Remarks on this clone: What it recognizes is unknown.

The V segment lost 6 bases and the J segment 5 bases; nucleotides outside the gene matches: 12. The CDR3 is 16 residues long. Germline CDR1 MDHEN, CDR2 SYDVKM. Only in-frame clones appear in the TCRdb table, and some are missing; sequencing was by immunoSEQ multiplex PCR. The table shows roughly 93,000 clones, with roughly 89% occurring only once. Specimen: CD4+ or CD8+ T cells sorted from blood, collected in a trial of the OX40 agonist ivuxolimab. The receptor was isolated from an adult with an advanced solid tumor such as melanoma, head and neck, liver or kidney cancer. The chain uses TRBV28 and TRBJ2-3; 9 bases are shared with TRBD2. The chain's CDR3 is CASRFWAGGPGDTQYF. CDR3 in DNA: TGTGCCAGCAGGTTTTGGGCGGGAGGGCCTGGAGATACGCAGTATTTT.